Detailed here is one TCR beta chain. The antigen remains unidentified. This entry is derived from a study of beta chain features in type 1 diabetes. Study-level findings and limits: All four CD4+ subsets from Type 1 diabetes patients carried moderately but significantly shorter TCRB CDR3s. Reduced insertions and increased deletions marked VDJ junctions in type 1 diabetes patients.

All of the isolated RNA was reverse transcribed, so expressed TCRB transcripts were sequenced. Produced via immunoSEQ multiplex PCR; TCRdb's table is partial and in-frame only. This table holds 250,000 or so clones, more than 11% found once. The sample was naive CD4+ T cells from blood. This TCR came from a man in his thirties or forties with type 1 diabetes.

The CDR3 reads CASSQGRGAQETQYF. The DNA of the CDR3 is TGTGCCAGCAGCCAAGGGCGGGGGGCACAAGAGACCCAGTACTTC. This chain uses TRBV9 with TRBJ2-5, with 8 bases identical to TRBD2. V trimming: 4 bases; J trimming: 2 bases; junction bases outside the gene matches: 7. Germline CDR1 SGDLS, CDR2 YYNGEE. This CDR3 has 15 residues.